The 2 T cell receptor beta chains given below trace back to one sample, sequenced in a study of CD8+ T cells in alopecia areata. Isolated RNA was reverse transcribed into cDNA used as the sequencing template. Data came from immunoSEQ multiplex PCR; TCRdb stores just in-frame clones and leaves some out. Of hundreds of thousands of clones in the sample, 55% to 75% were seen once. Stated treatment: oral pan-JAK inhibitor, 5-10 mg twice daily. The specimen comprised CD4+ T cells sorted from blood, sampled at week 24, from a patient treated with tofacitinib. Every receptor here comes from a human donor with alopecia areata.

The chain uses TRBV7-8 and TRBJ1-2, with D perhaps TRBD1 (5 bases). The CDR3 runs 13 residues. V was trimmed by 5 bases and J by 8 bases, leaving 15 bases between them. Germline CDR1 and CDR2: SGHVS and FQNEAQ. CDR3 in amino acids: CASSPWDQMGYTF. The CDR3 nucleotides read TGTGCCAGCAGCCCTTGGGACCAAATGGGCTACACCTTC. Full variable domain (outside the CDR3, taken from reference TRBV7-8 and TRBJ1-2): GAGVSQSPRYKVAKRGQDVALRCDPISGHVSLFWYQQALGQGPEFLTYFQNEAQLDKSGLPSDRFFAERPEGSVSTLKIQRTQQEDSAVYLCASSPWDQMGYTFGSGTRLTVV.

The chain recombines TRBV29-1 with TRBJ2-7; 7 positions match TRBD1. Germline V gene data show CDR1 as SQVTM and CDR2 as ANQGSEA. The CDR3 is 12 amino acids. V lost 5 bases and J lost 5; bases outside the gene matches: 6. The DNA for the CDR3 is TGCAGCGTTAGACAGGGAAGCCACGAGCAGTACTTC. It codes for CSVRQGSHEQYF.